The 29 T cell receptor beta chains given below trace back to one sample, sequenced in a study of post-analysis software for immune sequencing data. The antigens of these receptors remain unknown. Unique molecular identifiers had been added to the TCR beta cDNA libraries. Each CDR3 protein is one row after TCRdb ran MiXCR on the PCR reads. The sample records 350,000 to 500,000 distinct CDR3 sequences, 39% being singletons. General study findings and limits: Comparison of patients with controls showed roughly five TRBV segments more frequent in patients, TRBV5-6, TRBV5-1 and TRBV20-1 among them.

The sample taken for sequencing was blood. The receptors stem from a girl aged 2 to 10 with multiple sclerosis.

The genes are TRBV5-1 and TRBJ2-3; the D is unclear. CDR3 length equals 14 residues. The V gene's germline CDR1 is SGHRS and CDR2 YFSETQ. Trimming took off 2 bases at V and 3 bases at J, with 10 bases between the two ends. DNA of the CDR3: TGCGCCAGCAGCTTTCCTGACCCGACAGATACGCAGTATTTT. As protein: CASSFPDPTDTQYF. Full variable domain (outside the CDR3, taken from reference TRBV5-1 and TRBJ2-3): KAGVTQTPRYLIKTRGQQVTLSCSPISGHRSVSWYQQTPGQGLQFLFEYFSETQRNKGNFPGRFSGRQFSNSRSEMNVSTLELGDSALYLCASSFPDPTDTQYFGPGTRLTVL.

V is TRBV20-1 and J is TRBJ1-2; 7 bases line up with TRBD1. With V trimmed by 0 bases and J by 1 base, 5 bases remained unmatched. Germline V CDR1 and CDR2: DFQATT, SNEGSKA (reference sequence). The CDR3 length is 15 residues. In DNA form, the CDR3 reads TGCAGTGCTAGAGACCGACAGGGCTTTAACTATGGCTACACCTTC. Protein product: CSARDRQGFNYGYTF.

Only a few counts were recorded for this clonotype. The chain couples TRBV25-1 to TRBJ1-2; 7 positions match TRBD1. Germline V gene sequence: CDR1 MGHDK, CDR2 SYGVNS. After removal of 6 bases from V and 6 bases from J, the junction contained 7 bases not matched to a gene. The CDR3 is 13 amino acids. CDR3 in DNA: TGTGCCAGCAGCGTAGGAGGGGGCAATGGCTACACCTTC. Amino acids: CASSVGGGNGYTF.

This clonotype was picked up a small number of times. The chain carries TRBV25-1 and TRBJ2-3; TRBD1 might be the D (5 bases). This CDR3 has 15 residues. Trimming removed 1 base at V and 2 bases at J, with 10 bases between. Germline CDR1 reads MGHDK; CDR2 reads SYGVNS. The CDR3 loop is CASSEFTGATDTQYF. Here the CDR3 DNA reads TGTGCCAGCAGTGAATTTACAGGTGCCACAGATACGCAGTATTTT. Complete variable domain (other parts from reference TRBV25-1 and TRBJ2-3): EADIYQTPRYLVIGTGKKITLECSQTMGHDKMYWYQQDPGMELHLIHYSYGVNSTEKGDLSSESTVSRIRTEHFPLTLESARPSHTSQYLCASSEFTGATDTQYFGPGTRLTVL.

V and J are TRBV11-2 and TRBJ2-1; D may be TRBD2 (6 bases). CDR1 is SGHAT and CDR2 is FQNNGV in the germline V gene. Trimming took 5 bases from V and 6 from J, leaving 14 bases between them. This CDR3 spans 14 amino acids. The CDR3 coding sequence is TGTGCCAGCAGCCCAAGGAGGGGAGGCAATGAGCAGTTCTTC. Translating gives CASSPRRGGNEQFF. The whole variable domain, remainder taken from reference TRBV11-2 and TRBJ2-1, is EAGVAQSPRYKIIEKRQSVAFWCNPISGHATLYWYQQILGQGPKLLIQFQNNGVVDDSQLPKDRFSAERLKGVDSTLKIQPAKLEDSAVYLCASSPRRGGNEQFFGPGTRLTVL.

V gene TRBV9 combines with J gene TRBJ1-1; D is perhaps TRBD1 (5 bases). This CDR3 is built from 17 residues. Germline lookup yields CDR1 SGDLS and CDR2 YYNGEE. Trimming shortened V by 4 bases and J by 0 bases, and 19 bases separated the two germline ends. The chain's CDR3 is CASSQARGPTMNTEAFF. In DNA, the CDR3 is TGTGCCAGCAGCCAAGCAAGGGGCCCAACCATGAACACTGAAGCTTTCTTT.

This chain uses TRBV6-5 with TRBJ1-1; D not certain. V was clipped by 0 bases and J by 4 bases, with 6 bases between them. Germline assignment: CDR1 MNHEY and CDR2 SVGAGI. There are 13 residues in the CDR3. The CDR3 DNA is TGTGCCAGCAGTTACTCCCGAAGCACTGAAGCTTTCTTT. The encoded protein is CASSYSRSTEAFF.

The J gene is TRBJ1-2, the V gene TRBV7-9; 7 bases fit TRBD1. Germline assignment: CDR1 SEHNR and CDR2 FQNEAQ (reference sequence). The V and J ends lost 4 bases and 8 bases, in that order; junction bases with no gene match: 13. The CDR3 covers 15 residues. The CDR3 loop is CASSSAAVTGKGYTF. Written as DNA, the CDR3 is TGTGCCAGCAGCTCGGCGGCGGTGACAGGGAAAGGCTACACCTTC.

The chain combines TRBV20-1 with TRBJ2-1, with a weak D call TRBD1 (7 bases). CDR1 is DFQATT, CDR2 SNEGSKA, per germline (reference sequence). The CDR3 is 18 amino acids. V gave up 6 bases and J gave up 6 bases, with 30 bases separating them. The CDR3 nucleotides are TGCAGTGCCGCGGGGACAGATACAGGGAGAGTGGTGTCCAATGAGCAGTTCTTC. This codes for CSAAGTDTGRVVSNEQFF.

The chain links TRBV24-1 to TRBJ2-1; D is undetermined. The germline V gene has CDR1 KGHDR and CDR2 SFDVKD. With 5 bases removed from V and 7 bases from J, the gap between germline ends came to 11 bases. CDR3 length: 13 amino acids. CDR3 region: CATSVDLGNEQFF. CDR3 sequence (DNA): TGTGCCACCAGTGTCGATTTAGGGAATGAGCAGTTCTTC.

CDR3 nucleotide sequence: TGTGCCAGCAGTTTAGGGCCTATGAACACTGAAGCTTTCTTT. Encoded protein: CASSLGPMNTEAFF. This rearrangement joins TRBV12-3 or TRBV12-4 to TRBJ1-1; D unresolved. Trimming took 1 base from V and 0 from J, leaving 6 bases between them. This CDR3 comprises 14 residues.

J is TRBJ2-1 and V is TRBV15, with TRBD1 matching over 8 bases. V trimming: 1 base; J trimming: 7 bases; junction bases outside the gene matches: 9. Germline V lookup: CDR1 LNHNV, CDR2 YYDKDF (reference sequence). The CDR3 sequence is 16 residues long. This chain's CDR3 is CATSRVPTGVANEQFF. The DNA for the CDR3 is TGTGCCACCAGCAGAGTGCCGACAGGGGTGGCGAATGAGCAGTTCTTC.

V and J are TRBV16 and TRBJ2-1, with TRBD1 matching 7 bases. The CDR3 loop spans 19 amino acids. CDR1 and CDR2 (germline): KGHSY, FQNENV. V gave up 2 bases and J gave up 3 bases; unmatched junction bases: 16. CDR3 DNA sequence: TGTGCCAGCAGCCAAACCCACCCTGACAGGGTTGGGGACTACAATGAGCAGTTCTTC. Protein sequence: CASSQTHPDRVGDYNEQFF. Based on the CDR3 plus reference TRBV16 and TRBJ2-1, the full variable domain is GEEVAQTPKHLVRGEGQKAKLYCAPIKGHSYVFWYQQVLKNEFKFLISFQNENVFDETGMPKERFSAKCLPNSPCSLEIQATKLEDSAVYFCASSQTHPDRVGDYNEQFFGPGTRLTVL.

On this clonotype: An end of the junction does not agree with germline; a read error may underlie this. The chain couples TRBV6-1 to TRBJ1-2, with a tentative D call TRBD1 (5 bases). The CDR3 length is 14 residues. Germline assignment: CDR1 MNHNS and CDR2 SASEGT. The CDR3 sequence is CACSSMDKIYGYTF. In DNA form, the CDR3 reads TGTGCCTGCAGTAGTATGGACAAGATCTATGGCTACACCTTC.

The chain recombines TRBV12-3 or TRBV12-4 with TRBJ2-1; TRBD1 aligns across 12 bases. The CDR3 consists of 16 residues. Unmatched junction bases numbered 6, after V lost 1 base and J lost 8 bases. CDR3 loop: CASSLGWDRGPHEQFF. The CDR3, as DNA: TGTGCCAGCAGTTTAGGATGGGACAGGGGGCCTCATGAGCAGTTCTTC.

This chain joins TRBV20-1 and TRBJ2-7; TRBD2 matches 10 bases. Per the germline V gene, CDR1 is DFQATT and CDR2 is SNEGSKA (reference sequence). V trimming: 0 bases; J trimming: 4 bases; junction bases outside the gene matches: 12. The CDR3 is 17 amino acids. The CDR3 sequence: CSARDVGLAGEGYEQYF. The CDR3, as DNA: TGCAGTGCTAGAGATGTCGGCCTAGCGGGAGAAGGGTACGAGCAGTACTTC.

The chain links TRBV12-3 or TRBV12-4 to TRBJ1-1, with D maybe TRBD1 (6 bases). Trimming shortened V by 1 base and J by 5 bases, and 20 bases separated the two germline ends. This CDR3 is 17 amino acids long. CDR3 protein: CASSLGVGGHPGTEAFF. The CDR3 region has the DNA TGTGCCAGCAGTTTAGGGGTAGGGGGACACCCTGGGACTGAAGCTTTCTTT.

This clonotype was found a few times. V gene TRBV20-1 combines with J gene TRBJ2-7; D perhaps matches TRBD2 (5 bases). Germline assignment: CDR1 DFQATT and CDR2 SNEGSKA (reference sequence). This CDR3 has 10 amino acids. V gave up 5 bases and J gave up 5 bases, with 7 bases separating them. This CDR3 is CSAQRNEQYF. In DNA, the CDR3 is TGCAGTGCTCAGCGGAACGAGCAGTACTTC.

The chain couples TRBV6-6 to TRBJ2-7; D may be TRBD1 or TRBD2 (5 bases each). CDR1 and CDR2 from the germline V gene are MNHNY and SVGAGI (reference sequence). V lost 6 bases to trimming and J lost 7 bases, with 22 bases between them. This CDR3 has 15 amino acids. Here the CDR3 DNA reads TGTGCCAGCAGCCCTCCCGGGGCCCTCCGATGGGAGCAGTACTTC. It yields the protein CASSPPGALRWEQYF.

The chain links TRBV12-3 or TRBV12-4 to TRBJ2-6; D unclear. The CDR3 has 18 amino acids. V was cut by 3 bases and J by 0 bases, with 15 bases left in between. DNA of the CDR3: TGTGCCAGCAGTTTTGCTCAGATAGGTTCCTCTGGGGCCAACGTCCTGACTTTC. This gives the protein CASSFAQIGSSGANVLTF.

This clonotype was recorded a few times. The chain uses TRBV24-1 and TRBJ2-5; D might be TRBD1 or TRBD2, each matching 5 bases. This CDR3 is 12 amino acids long. V was trimmed by 9 bases and J by 2 bases, leaving 9 bases between them. CDR1 KGHDR and CDR2 SFDVKD come from the germline V gene. CDR3 nucleotide sequence: TGTGCCACCGGGGACGGACAAGAGACCCAGTACTTC. Residues: CATGDGQETQYF.

This clonotype was counted between two and nine times. The chain recombines TRBV5-1 with TRBJ1-2, with 8 bases aligning to TRBD1. V trimming: 3 bases; J trimming: 5 bases; junction bases outside the gene matches: 6. From germline, CDR1 is SGHRS and CDR2 YFSETQ. The CDR3 contains 14 residues. CDR3 in DNA: TGCGCCAGCAGCTCGGACAGGGTCCCATATGGCTACACCTTC. Translation: CASSSDRVPYGYTF.

The chain employs TRBV7-7 and TRBJ2-3; the match to TRBD2 covers 14 bases. CDR3 length: 16 amino acids. From germline, CDR1 is SSHAT and CDR2 FNYEAQ (reference sequence). Trimming removed 4 bases from V and 5 bases from J; junction bases left unmatched: 5. The CDR3: CASSSGTSGGGDTQYF. The CDR3 nucleotides read TGTGCCAGCAGCTCGGGGACTAGCGGGGGTGGAGATACGCAGTATTTT. Full variable domain (outside the CDR3, taken from reference TRBV7-7 and TRBJ2-3): GAGVSQSPRYKVTKRGQDVTLRCDPISSHATLYWYQQALGQGPEFLTYFNYEAQPDKSGLPSDRFSAERPEGSISTLTIQRTEQRDSAMYRCASSSGTSGGGDTQYFGPGTRLTVL.

Comment on this clonotype: The junction differs from germline at one of its ends, possibly a read error. The DNA for the CDR3 is TGTGCCAGCAGCCCTACCCAGATCACAGGTACGCAGTATTTT. This translates into CASSPTQITGTQYF. The chain is built from TRBV3-1 and TRBJ2-3; D is perhaps TRBD1 (5 bases). The CDR3 has 14 amino acids. The germline V gene has CDR1 LGHDT and CDR2 YNNKEL (reference sequence).

J is TRBJ1-4 and V is TRBV12-3 or TRBV12-4; no reliable D call. V dropped 8 bases and J dropped 6 bases, with 19 bases sitting between them. There are 15 residues in the CDR3. The DNA of the CDR3 is TGTGCCAGCTCCCTCCGGGCTGTTGTAGATGAAAAACTGTTTTTT. Translated: CASSLRAVVDEKLFF.

This clonotype was detected a few times. The CDR3 bases are TGCGCCAGCAGATCTGACCTGGGCACAGATACGCAGTATTTT. Translation gives CASRSDLGTDTQYF. The chain combines TRBV5-1 with TRBJ2-3; D call uncertain. V dropped 5 bases and J dropped 1 base, with 11 bases sitting between them. The germline gives CDR1 SGHRS, CDR2 YFSETQ. This CDR3 contains 14 residues.

The chain joins TRBV9 to TRBJ1-1; D unresolved. The germline V gene has CDR1 SGDLS and CDR2 YYNGEE. Trimming left V 3 bases short and J 0 bases short, with 6 bases between. The CDR3 sequence is 13 residues long. The CDR3 loop is CASSAEVNTEAFF. Written as DNA, the CDR3 is TGTGCCAGCAGCGCAGAGGTGAACACTGAAGCTTTCTTT.

This clonotype has a handful of counts. This sequence joins TRBV29-1 and TRBJ1-1, with no clear D. The CDR3 is made up of 12 amino acids. Germline lookup yields CDR1 SQVTM and CDR2 ANQGSEA. V was shortened by 7 bases and J by 0 bases, with 9 bases between the two germline ends. CDR3 amino acids: CSASTVNTEAFF. CDR3 bases: TGCAGCGCTTCGACGGTGAACACTGAAGCTTTCTTT.

The J gene is TRBJ2-5, the V gene TRBV29-1; TRBD1 matches 8 bases. Germline CDR1 is SQVTM and CDR2 is ANQGSEA. J was trimmed by 5 bases and V by 6 bases; bases with no gene match: 8. The CDR3 length is 13 residues. Here the CDR3 reads CSVQDRVVETQYF. CDR3 nucleotides: TGCAGCGTCCAGGACAGGGTCGTGGAGACCCAGTACTTC.